Given below is one T cell receptor (beta chain) in context. Its antigen is currently unknown. The data were taken from a study of PD-1 blockade in classical Hodgkin lymphoma. Study-level points and caveats: Some patients started nivolumab under 1 year after ASCT, and they were excluded. Baseline TCR diversity was reportedly lower in newly diagnosed patients than in healthy donors. It was reported as lower still in relapsed/refractory patients. What drove the repertoire differences, possibly disease activity or prior therapy, has not been defined.

CDR3 length equals 14 residues. The ends lost 4 bases at V and 2 bases at J; junction bases unmatched: 5. Germline CDR1 MNHEY, CDR2 SVGAGI. Sequenced by immunoSEQ multiplex PCR; TCRdb stores in-frame clones only, minus some. The sample includes about 27,000 clones, approximately 72% seen only once; the top ten take under 45%. Every patient was affected by relapse after autologous stem cell transplantation, while exposure to brentuximab vedotin was not uniform. Under best response, outcomes were complete response, partial response or progressive disease. The chain carries TRBV6-5 and TRBJ2-7; TRBD1 aligns across 7 bases. The receptor was derived from a human donor with classical Hodgkin lymphoma. The sample was peripheral blood mononuclear cells (PBMCs), taken before the second cycle of nivolumab. CDR3 in amino acids: CASSFRGGPYEQYF. In DNA, the CDR3 is TGTGCCAGCAGTTTTCGAGGGGGCCCCTACGAGCAGTACTTC.